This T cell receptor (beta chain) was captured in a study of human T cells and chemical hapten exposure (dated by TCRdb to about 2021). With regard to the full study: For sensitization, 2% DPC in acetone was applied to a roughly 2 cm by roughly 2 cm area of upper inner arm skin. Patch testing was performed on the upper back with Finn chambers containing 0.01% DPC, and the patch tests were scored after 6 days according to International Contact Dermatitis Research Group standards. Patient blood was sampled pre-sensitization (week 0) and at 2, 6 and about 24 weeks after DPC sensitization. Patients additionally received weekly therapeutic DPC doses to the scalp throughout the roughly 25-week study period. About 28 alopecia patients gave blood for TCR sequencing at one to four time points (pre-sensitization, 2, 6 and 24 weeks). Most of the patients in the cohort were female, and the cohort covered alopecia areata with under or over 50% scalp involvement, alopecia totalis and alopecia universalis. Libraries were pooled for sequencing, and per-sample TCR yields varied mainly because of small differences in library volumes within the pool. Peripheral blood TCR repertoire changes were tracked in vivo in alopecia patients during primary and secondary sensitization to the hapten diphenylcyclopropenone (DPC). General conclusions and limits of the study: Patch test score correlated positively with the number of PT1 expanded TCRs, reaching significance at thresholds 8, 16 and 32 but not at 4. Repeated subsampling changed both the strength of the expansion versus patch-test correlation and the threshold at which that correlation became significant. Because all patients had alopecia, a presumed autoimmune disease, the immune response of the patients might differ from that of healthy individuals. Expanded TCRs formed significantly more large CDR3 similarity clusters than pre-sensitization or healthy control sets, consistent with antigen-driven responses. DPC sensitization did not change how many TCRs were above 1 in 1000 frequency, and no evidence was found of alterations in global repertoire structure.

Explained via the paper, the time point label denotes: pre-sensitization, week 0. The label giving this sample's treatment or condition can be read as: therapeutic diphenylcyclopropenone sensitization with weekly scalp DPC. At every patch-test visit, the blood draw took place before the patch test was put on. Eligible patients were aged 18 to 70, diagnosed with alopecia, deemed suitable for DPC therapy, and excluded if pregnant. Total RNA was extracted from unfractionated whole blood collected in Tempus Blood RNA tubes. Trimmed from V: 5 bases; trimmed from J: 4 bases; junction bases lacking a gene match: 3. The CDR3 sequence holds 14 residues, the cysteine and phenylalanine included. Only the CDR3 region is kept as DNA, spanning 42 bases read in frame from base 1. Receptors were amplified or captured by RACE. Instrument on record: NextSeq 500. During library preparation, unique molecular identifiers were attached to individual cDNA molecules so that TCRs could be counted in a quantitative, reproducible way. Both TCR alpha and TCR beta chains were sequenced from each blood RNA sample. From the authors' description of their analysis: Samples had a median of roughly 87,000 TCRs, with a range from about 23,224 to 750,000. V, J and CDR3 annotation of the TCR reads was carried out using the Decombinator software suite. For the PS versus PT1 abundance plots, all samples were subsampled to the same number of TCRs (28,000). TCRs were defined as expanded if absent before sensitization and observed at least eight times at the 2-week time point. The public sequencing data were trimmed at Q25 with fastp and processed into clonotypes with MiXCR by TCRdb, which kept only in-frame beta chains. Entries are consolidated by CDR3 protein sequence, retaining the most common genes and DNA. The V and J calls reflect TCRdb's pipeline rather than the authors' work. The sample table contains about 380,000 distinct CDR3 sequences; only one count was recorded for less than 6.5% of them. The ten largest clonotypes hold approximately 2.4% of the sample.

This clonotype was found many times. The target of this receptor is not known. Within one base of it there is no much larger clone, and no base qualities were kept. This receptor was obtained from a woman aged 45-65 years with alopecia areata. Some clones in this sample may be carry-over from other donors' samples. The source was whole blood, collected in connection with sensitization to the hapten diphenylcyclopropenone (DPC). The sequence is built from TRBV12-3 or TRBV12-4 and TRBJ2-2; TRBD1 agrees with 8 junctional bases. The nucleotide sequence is TGTGCCAGCAGTCTTCAGGGGGCCACCGGGGAGCTGTTTTTT. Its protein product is CASSLQGATGELFF.